The source of this T cell receptor (beta chain) is a study of OX40 agonist ivuxolimab in advanced cancers. Study summary: Patients were dosed with the agonistic anti-OX40 (CD134) antibody ivuxolimab. Three patients had partial responses: one hepatocellular carcinoma, two cutaneous melanoma.

Germline V gives CDR1 LNHDA, CDR2 SQIVND (reference sequence). V was shortened by 5 bases and J by 10 bases, with 21 bases between the two germline ends. The length of the CDR3 is 16 residues. Regarding the study as a whole: Near-lowest levels of clonal expansion characterized partial responders at 0.1-3.0 mg/kg.

On this clone: What it binds is unknown.

Assay used: immunoSEQ multiplex PCR; TCRdb lists only in-frame clones, some missing. The sample has tens of thousands of clones, about 86% seen once. This chain uses TRBV19 with TRBJ1-6; tentatively, D is TRBD1 (5 bases). This receptor was obtained from an adult with an advanced solid tumor such as melanoma, head and neck, liver or kidney cancer. Source: CD4+ or CD8+ T cells sorted from blood, taken in a trial of the OX40 agonist ivuxolimab. CDR3 loop: CASSVQGSRVSSPLHF. The CDR3 DNA sequence: TGTGCCAGTAGTGTGCAGGGATCACGCGTAAGCTCACCCCTCCACTTT.